A single sample gave rise to the 21 T cell receptor beta chains below, sequenced in a study of shared clonotypes between healthy human individuals. Only in-frame clones appear in the TCRdb table, and some are missing; sequencing was by immunoSEQ multiplex PCR. This table has about 1 million clones, roughly 75% appearing once. Sequencing was done on a sample of memory CD4+ T cells sorted from blood. Indicated subset: CD45RA-negative fraction. These TCRs come from a man aged 18-30 years in good health.

A note on this clone: Given a much more abundant clone one base away, this may be a read error. V gene TRBV28 combines with J gene TRBJ2-2; D remains unclear. V was pared by 8 bases and J by 5 bases, with 9 bases between. CDR3 length equals 12 residues. Germline CDR1 reads MDHEN; CDR2 reads SYDVKM. The CDR3: CASCFGTGELFF. As DNA, the CDR3 is TGTGCCAGCTGCTTCGGGACCGGGGAGCTGTTTTTT.

The J gene is TRBJ2-5, the V gene TRBV9, with TRBD2 identical over 11 bases. The CDR3 totals 14 residues. Germline V lookup: CDR1 SGDLS, CDR2 YYNGEE. J was trimmed by 4 bases and V by 4 bases; bases with no gene match: 3. The chain's CDR3 is CASSLAGGVETQYF. The CDR3 nucleotides read TGTGCCAGCAGCCTAGCGGGAGGAGTAGAGACCCAGTACTTC.

The V gene is TRBV19, the J gene TRBJ2-7; D ambiguous. Trimming removed 5 bases at V and 6 bases at J, with 23 bases between. There are 16 residues in the CDR3. In germline, CDR1 is LNHDA, CDR2 SQIVND (reference sequence). The CDR3 coding sequence is TGTGCCAGTAGTTCCGGGTCCGTAGCCCTGCTAGGCGAGCAGTACTTC. Amino acid sequence: CASSSGSVALLGEQYF.

Of note for this clone: A much larger clone lies a single base off, so this may be a read error. The J gene is TRBJ2-2, the V gene TRBV27; D ambiguous. There are 14 residues in the CDR3. Trimming removed 3 bases from V and 0 bases from J, with 5 bases in between. Germline loops: CDR1 MNHEY, CDR2 SMNVEV (reference sequence). This chain's CDR3 is CASSFQTNTGELFF. The CDR3 DNA reads as TGTGCCAGCAGTTTCCAGACGAACACCGGGGAGCTGTTTTTT.

The rearrangement joins TRBV5-1 to TRBJ2-7; 9 nucleotides match TRBD1. The J segment lost 2 bases and the V segment lost 1 base, leaving 10 bases of the junction unmatched. In germline, CDR1 is SGHRS, CDR2 YFSETQ. The CDR3 covers 17 residues. The CDR3 reads CASSLTFTGGSPYEQYF. The CDR3, as DNA: TGCGCCAGCAGCTTGACTTTTACAGGGGGCAGCCCCTACGAGCAGTACTTC.

The V call is TRBV28, the J call TRBJ1-6, with 7 bases lining up with TRBD1. The CDR3 has 14 amino acids. Germline CDR1 and CDR2: MDHEN and SYDVKM. V was pared by 5 bases and J by 8 bases, with 6 bases of the junction left unmatched. CDR3 DNA sequence: TGTGCCAGCAGTCCACAGGGGAGGGATTCACCCCTCCACTTT. Amino acids: CASSPQGRDSPLHF.

The chain combines TRBV18 with TRBJ1-5; a weak D match, TRBD1 (6 bases). The CDR3 spans 15 residues. The germline CDR1 and CDR2 sequences are KGHSH and LQKENI. V was shortened by 5 bases and J by 3 bases, with 14 bases between the two germline ends. CDR3 region: CASSTDGGINQPQHF. Here the CDR3 DNA reads TGTGCCAGCTCAACTGACGGGGGCATCAATCAGCCCCAGCATTTT.

The rearrangement uses TRBV19 and TRBJ1-1; D might be TRBD1 (6 bases). This CDR3 has 14 residues. Per germline, CDR1 LNHDA and CDR2 SQIVND (reference sequence). V lost 5 bases and J lost 10, with 20 bases in between. CDR3 in amino acids: CASSYRVGGLGAFF. The CDR3 bases are TGTGCCAGTAGTTACAGGGTCGGGGGGCTTGGAGCTTTCTTT.

V and J are TRBV5-1 and TRBJ2-1; 7 nucleotides agree with TRBD2. The trim removed 6 bases at V and 0 bases at J, leaving 9 bases unmatched. Germline CDR1 is SGHRS and CDR2 is YFSETQ. The CDR3 has 16 residues. CDR3 sequence reads: CASTPRERGSYNEQFF. CDR3 in DNA: TGCGCCAGCACCCCACGGGAGCGGGGCTCCTACAATGAGCAGTTCTTC.

This chain uses TRBV7-2 with TRBJ1-5, with 7 nucleotides matching TRBD1. The trim removed 5 bases at V and 1 base at J, leaving 11 bases unmatched. Germline CDR1 reads SGHTA; CDR2 reads FQGNSA. CDR3 length equals 17 residues. The CDR3 nucleotides read TGTGCCAGCAGCAGAACCAGGACAGGTTTAAGCAATCAGCCCCAGCATTTT. Translated: CASSRTRTGLSNQPQHF.

About this clone: The sample holds other DNA sequences that translate to the same CDR3. The chain couples TRBV5-1 to TRBJ2-3, with 7 bases fitting TRBD2. V gave up 0 bases and J gave up 6 bases; unmatched junction bases: 7. Germline V CDR1 and CDR2: SGHRS, YFSETQ. This CDR3 spans 15 amino acids. The CDR3 sequence: CASSLEGGPVDTQYF. The CDR3 DNA reads TGCGCCAGCAGCTTGGAGGGAGGGCCCGTGGATACGCAGTATTTT.

The V and J genes are TRBV5-6 and TRBJ2-1, with 9 positions matching TRBD2. The germline V gene has CDR1 SGHDT and CDR2 YYEEEE. The V gene end was trimmed by 5 bases and the J gene end by 2 bases; junction bases not matched to a gene: 5. The CDR3 spans 15 residues. CDR3 residues: CASSNGTSTYNEQFF. CDR3 in DNA: TGTGCCAGCAGTAATGGGACTAGCACCTACAATGAGCAGTTCTTC. Filled out from reference TRBV5-6 and TRBJ2-1, the complete variable domain reads DAGVTQSPTHLIKTRGQQVTLRCSPKSGHDTVSWYQQALGQGPQFIFQYYEEEERQRGNFPDRFSGHQFPNYSSELNVNALLLGDSALYLCASSNGTSTYNEQFFGPGTRLTVL.

A single count supports this clone. This CDR3 reads CASSWGSGLDTDTQYF. In DNA, the CDR3 is TGCGCCAGCAGCTGGGGGAGCGGGCTCGACACAGATACGCAGTATTTT. V and J are TRBV5-1 and TRBJ2-3; TRBD2 is a possible D gene (6 bases). V shed 3 bases and J shed 2 bases, with 16 bases lying between them. Germline V gives CDR1 SGHRS, CDR2 YFSETQ. The CDR3 runs to 16 residues.

This clone has only one observation. The chain is built from TRBV28 and TRBJ1-6; unclear D gene. With 1 base removed from V and 9 bases from J, the gap between germline ends came to 7 bases. Germline CDR1 reads MDHEN; CDR2 reads SYDVKM. The CDR3 has 13 amino acids. The CDR3 nucleotides read TGTGCCAGCAGTTTATCCAACCCTTCACCCCTCCACTTT. Encoded protein: CASSLSNPSPLHF.

Comment on this clone: This could be a read error, since a much larger clone is one nucleotide away. The chain employs TRBV18 and TRBJ2-7; D gene ambiguous. The CDR3 has 11 amino acids. V lost 6 bases and J 5 bases, leaving 8 bases between the germline ends. Germline values: CDR1 KGHSH, CDR2 LQKENI. The DNA for the CDR3 is TGTGCCAGCTCTACCCCCCACGAGCAGTACTTC. Translated: CASSTPHEQYF.

This rearrangement joins TRBV5-4 to TRBJ1-1, with 7 positions matching TRBD1. Unmatched junction bases numbered 2, after V lost 2 bases and J lost 10 bases. This CDR3 has 11 amino acids. Germline V CDR1 and CDR2: SGHNT, YYREEE (reference sequence). This CDR3 reads CASSLRGPAFF. DNA for the CDR3: TGTGCCAGCAGCTTAAGGGGGCCAGCTTTCTTT.

V is TRBV6-1 and J is TRBJ1-5; weak D call: TRBD1 (5 bases). Trimming stripped 10 bases from V and 2 bases from J, with 9 bases between. This CDR3 is built from 12 residues. Germline CDR1 is MNHNS and CDR2 is SASEGT. The CDR3 here is CATGNGNQPQHF. The CDR3 bases are TGTGCCACAGGGAACGGCAATCAGCCCCAGCATTTT.

This clone has a single count. V gene TRBV15 combines with J gene TRBJ2-5, with a tentative D call TRBD2 (5 bases). The V gene lost 9 bases and the J gene lost 4 bases, with 12 bases spanning the gap. The germline CDR1 and CDR2 sequences are LNHNV and YYDKDF (reference sequence). The CDR3 covers 12 residues. The CDR3 bases are TGTGCCACGGAGGACCAGAGAGAGACCCAGTACTTC. The encoded protein is CATEDQRETQYF.

The chain has TRBV10-3 and TRBJ2-1; TRBD1 matches at 7 bases. From germline, CDR1 is ENHRY and CDR2 SYGVKD. The CDR3 contains 15 residues. V shed 4 bases, J shed 4 bases, and the junction held 7 bases outside the gene matches. The CDR3 nucleotides are TGTGCCATCAGTGGGGGACGGGACAGTTACAATGAGCAGTTCTTC. Protein: CAISGGRDSYNEQFF.

The chain carries TRBV19 and TRBJ1-2, with no clear D. Trimming cost V 5 bases and J 4 bases, with 11 bases left between them. Germline values: CDR1 LNHDA, CDR2 SQIVND (reference sequence). This CDR3 has 13 amino acids. The CDR3 region is CASSSTVSYGYTF. CDR3 sequence (DNA): TGTGCCAGTAGTTCCACAGTGAGCTATGGCTACACCTTC.

The chain recombines TRBV4-2 with TRBJ2-1; 12 nucleotides align to TRBD2. There are 16 residues in the CDR3. J lost 6 bases, V lost 5 bases, and 8 bases had no gene match. Per germline, CDR1 LGHNA and CDR2 YNFKEQ. The chain's CDR3 is CASSSAGTSGSNEQFF. The DNA of the CDR3 is TGTGCCAGCAGCTCGGCCGGGACTAGCGGGTCCAATGAGCAGTTCTTC.